The 28 T cell receptor beta chains reported below all come from one sample, sequenced in a study of cytomegalovirus exposure and HLA in healthy donors. The PCR ran on 60 Vbeta and 13 Jbeta primers. Sequencing was performed with immunoSEQ multiplex PCR; in TCRdb, only in-frame clones are kept and a portion is missing. The sample carries hundreds of thousands of clones, 80% to 90% recorded once. Sample: PBMCs. The receptors shown here come from a woman aged 18-30 years in good health and CMV-seronegative.

The chain recombines TRBV2 with TRBJ2-2; 7 nucleotides agree with TRBD1. V shed 3 bases and J 5 bases; nucleotides not matched to a gene: 6. This CDR3 region has 15 residues. CDR1 is SNHLY and CDR2 is FYNNEI in the germline V gene. CDR3 residues: CASSETGLGTGELFF. CDR3 DNA: TGTGCCAGCAGTGAGACAGGGCTGGGAACCGGGGAGCTGTTTTTT.

The chain combines TRBV6-5 with TRBJ1-6; D might be TRBD1 (6 bases). The CDR3 consists of 15 residues. V was shortened by 5 bases and J by 2 bases, with 10 bases between the two germline ends. The V gene's germline CDR1 is MNHEY and CDR2 SVGAGI. CDR3 loop: CASSPGQTYNSPLHF. The CDR3 coding sequence is TGTGCCAGCAGTCCCGGACAGACCTATAATTCACCCCTCCACTTT.

V gene TRBV30 combines with J gene TRBJ1-6, with TRBD1 as a possible D gene (5 bases). Trimming took 2 bases from V and 0 from J, leaving 14 bases between them. In germline, CDR1 is GTSNPN, CDR2 SVGIG (reference sequence). The length of the CDR3 is 17 residues. CDR3 DNA sequence: TGTGCCTGGAGTCGGGACTCTCCGAGCTCCTATAATTCACCCCTCCACTTT. Its protein is CAWSRDSPSSYNSPLHF.

The chain couples TRBV30 to TRBJ1-1; no definite D call. This CDR3 spans 13 amino acids. CDR1 and CDR2 from the germline V gene are GTSNPN and SVGIG (reference sequence). V lost 3 bases to trimming and J lost 4 bases, with 12 bases between them. Written as DNA, the CDR3 is TGTGCCTGGAGGATGAATTTAGTCACTGAAGCTTTCTTT. It codes for CAWRMNLVTEAFF. The full variable domain, in which reference TRBV30 and TRBJ1-1 provide the parts outside the CDR3, is SQTIHQWPATLVQPVGSPLSLECTVEGTSNPNLYWYRQAAGRGLQLLFYSVGIGQISSEVPQNLSASRPQDRQFILSSKKLLLSDSGFYLCAWRMNLVTEAFFGQGTRLTVV.

This clone has more than one count but fewer than ten. The chain recombines TRBV25-1 with TRBJ2-2; 9 positions match TRBD1. After removal of 2 bases from V and 8 bases from J, the junction contained 12 bases not matched to a gene. The length of the CDR3 is 17 residues. Germline loops: CDR1 MGHDK, CDR2 SYGVNS. The CDR3 loop reads CASSEISPGQGSGELFF. The CDR3 DNA is TGTGCCAGCAGTGAAATATCTCCGGGACAGGGTTCAGGGGAGCTGTTTTTT.

The rearrangement uses TRBV9 and TRBJ2-3; D not resolved. The ends were cut back, 1 base at V and 6 bases at J, with 12 bases in the middle. The length of the CDR3 is 14 residues. Germline CDR1 is SGDLS and CDR2 is YYNGEE. The CDR3 here is CASSVRQTGDTQYF. CDR3 coding DNA: TGTGCCAGCAGCGTAAGGCAAACCGGGGATACGCAGTATTTT.

The rearrangement uses TRBV19 and TRBJ2-7; 9 bases match TRBD2. The germline V gene encodes CDR1 LNHDA and CDR2 SQIVND (reference sequence). This CDR3 spans 15 amino acids. V shed 5 bases and J 6 bases; nucleotides not matched to a gene: 11. CDR3 DNA: TGTGCCAGTAGTCTGTCGGCGGGGGGGCCGGGCGAGCAGTACTTC. This translates into CASSLSAGGPGEQYF. Combining the CDR3 with reference TRBV19 and TRBJ2-7 gives the whole variable domain DGGITQSPKYLFRKEGQNVTLSCEQNLNHDAMYWYRQDPGQGLRLIYYSQIVNDFQKGDIAEGYSVSREKKESFPLTVTSAQKNPTAFYLCASSLSAGGPGEQYFGPGTRLTVT.

V gene TRBV11-2 combines with J gene TRBJ1-3; TRBD1 matches 7 bases. With V trimmed by 5 bases and J by 0 bases, 4 bases remained unmatched. Germline V gives CDR1 SGHAT, CDR2 FQNNGV. The CDR3 totals 15 residues. CDR3 coding DNA: TGTGCCAGCAGCAGGGACAGTCTCTCTGGAAACACCATATATTTT. Residues: CASSRDSLSGNTIYF.

V and J are TRBV10-3 and TRBJ2-5; no firm D call. The J call may be in error: the DNA end matches TRBJ2-7 better. Germline CDR1 ENHRY, CDR2 SYGVKD. This CDR3 is 12 amino acids long. The CDR3 spells CAISDNLYEQYF. CDR3 DNA: TGTGCCATCAGTGACAACCTCTACGAGCAGTACTTC.

The V and J genes are TRBV4-1 and TRBJ2-7; 12 nucleotides align to TRBD1. Germline trimming cut 5 bases from V and 5 bases from J; bases unmatched to any gene: 7. This CDR3 contains 15 residues. Germline-derived CDR1 and CDR2 are MGHRA and YSYEKL. The CDR3 bases are TGCGCCAGCAGCTTCCGGGACAGGGGGCTCGACGAGCAGTACTTC. Translating it yields CASSFRDRGLDEQYF.

This clone appeared a few times. The junction shows a germline mismatch at one end, possibly a read error. The chain recombines TRBV10-3 with TRBJ1-6; D not resolved. CDR3 length: 14 residues. Germline loops: CDR1 ENHRY, CDR2 SYGVKD. The CDR3 spells CASSSGGDNSPLHF. The CDR3 DNA follows: TGTGCCAGCAGTAGTGGCGGGGATAATTCACCCCTCCACTTT.

This chain's CDR3 is CASSRDRLGSNTIYF. The DNA for the CDR3 is TGTGCCAGCAGCCGGGACAGGCTGGGGAGTAACACCATATATTTT. The rearrangement links TRBV9 to TRBJ1-3; 8 nucleotides align to TRBD1. V shed 4 bases and J 7 bases; nucleotides not matched to a gene: 10. This CDR3 has 15 amino acids. The V gene's germline CDR1 is SGDLS and CDR2 YYNGEE.

Concerning this clone itself: The CDR3 does not end in the conserved phenylalanine or tryptophan, so this is likely a read error. This chain connects TRBV2 to TRBJ1-2, with 11 positions matching TRBD1. Germline loops: CDR1 SNHLY, CDR2 FYNNEI. J was trimmed by 6 bases and V by 8 bases; bases with no gene match: 11. This CDR3 is 15 amino acids long. The CDR3 bases are TGTGCCAGCGGGGAGAGGACAGGGGGCGGGGATGGCTACACCCTC. This translates into CASGERTGGGDGYTL.

The chain couples TRBV5-1 to TRBJ1-2; 10 bases line up with TRBD1. Germline lookup yields CDR1 SGHRS and CDR2 YFSETQ. CDR3 length: 15 residues. Trimming at V came to 0 bases and at J to 2 bases, leaving 1 base not matched to a gene. The CDR3 reads CASSLEGQGNYGYTF. CDR3 in DNA: TGCGCCAGCAGCTTGGAGGGACAGGGGAACTATGGCTACACCTTC. The full variable domain, rest sourced from reference TRBV5-1 and TRBJ1-2, is KAGVTQTPRYLIKTRGQQVTLSCSPISGHRSVSWYQQTPGQGLQFLFEYFSETQRNKGNFPGRFSGRQFSNSRSEMNVSTLELGDSALYLCASSLEGQGNYGYTFGSGTRLTVV.

This chain uses TRBV7-7 with TRBJ2-2, with D tentatively TRBD2 (6 bases). CDR3 size: 11 residues. V was shortened by 10 bases and J by 5 bases, with 8 bases between the two germline ends. CDR1 is SSHAT, CDR2 FNYEAQ, per germline (reference sequence). CDR3 sequence reads: CATAGTGELFF. The CDR3, as DNA: TGTGCCACAGCGGGTACCGGGGAGCTGTTTTTT. Combining the CDR3 with reference TRBV7-7 and TRBJ2-2 gives the whole variable domain GAGVSQSPRYKVTKRGQDVTLRCDPISSHATLYWYQQALGQGPEFLTYFNYEAQPDKSGLPSDRFSAERPEGSISTLTIQRTEQRDSAMYRCATAGTGELFFGEGSRLTVL.

The gene calls are TRBV19 and TRBJ1-4, with 9 bases lining up with TRBD1. This CDR3 comprises 16 residues. Germline V gene sequence: CDR1 LNHDA, CDR2 SQIVND (reference sequence). V trimming: 4 bases; J trimming: 7 bases; junction bases outside the gene matches: 10. The CDR3 spells CASSNLQGQGGEKLFF. CDR3 sequence (DNA): TGTGCCAGTAGTAACCTACAGGGACAGGGAGGTGAAAAACTGTTTTTT.

The chain recombines TRBV6-6 with TRBJ2-3; perhaps TRBD1 as D (6 bases). The V gene lost 5 bases and the J gene lost 0 bases, with 12 bases spanning the gap. The CDR3 loop spans 15 amino acids. Per the germline V gene, CDR1 is MNHNY and CDR2 is SVGAGI (reference sequence). DNA for the CDR3: TGTGCCAGCAGTGCACAGGGTACTAGCACAGATACGCAGTATTTT. It yields the protein CASSAQGTSTDTQYF.

The chain joins TRBV6-5 to TRBJ2-3, with 9 positions matching TRBD2. Germline assignment: CDR1 MNHEY and CDR2 SVGAGI. There are 13 residues in the CDR3. V dropped 6 bases and J dropped 4; count of bases not matched to a gene: 2. The chain's CDR3 is CASRSGGSDTQYF. The DNA for the CDR3 is TGTGCCAGCAGGAGCGGGGGGTCAGATACGCAGTATTTT.

The chain has TRBV18 and TRBJ1-4; no clear D. The V end lost 0 bases, the J end lost 7 bases, and 15 bases lay between the germline ends. The length of the CDR3 is 16 residues. CDR1 and CDR2 from the germline V gene are KGHSH and LQKENI. The CDR3 DNA sequence: TGTGCCAGCTCACCACCGGTGGCAGGTGCCTCTGAAAAACTGTTTTTT. This translates into CASSPPVAGASEKLFF.

This sequence joins TRBV18 and TRBJ2-7, with D tentatively TRBD1 (5 bases). CDR1 is KGHSH and CDR2 is LQKENI in the germline V gene. This CDR3 has 13 residues. V dropped 0 bases and J dropped 5 bases, with 8 bases sitting between them. The CDR3 sequence: CASSPPVTDEQYF. The CDR3 DNA is TGTGCCAGCTCACCACCGGTGACAGACGAGCAGTACTTC.

This chain connects TRBV27 to TRBJ2-7; D is possibly TRBD2 (5 bases). The germline V and J ends were trimmed by 0 bases and 7 bases, with 16 bases remaining between them. Germline V CDR1 and CDR2: MNHEY, SMNVEV (reference sequence). This CDR3 comprises 15 residues. The CDR3 spells CASSLSAGPGKEQYF. CDR3 bases: TGTGCCAGCAGTTTATCCGCAGGCCCCGGGAAGGAGCAGTACTTC.

The rearrangement uses TRBV29-1 and TRBJ2-4; D is possibly TRBD2 (6 bases). The V gene's germline CDR1 is SQVTM and CDR2 ANQGSEA. The CDR3 extends over 14 amino acids. V gave up 5 bases and J gave up 0 bases, with 11 bases separating them. The CDR3 DNA is TGCAGCGTTCAGGGACTCCTAGCCAAAAACATTCAGTACTTC. Translated, it gives CSVQGLLAKNIQYF.

The genes are TRBV6-1 and TRBJ1-1; D is unresolved. The CDR3 extends over 15 amino acids. CDR1 and CDR2 from the germline V gene are MNHNS and SASEGT. V shed 5 bases and J shed 1 base, with 14 bases lying between them. The CDR3 loop is CASSQRNTRNTEAFF. CDR3 in DNA: TGTGCCAGCAGTCAGAGGAATACGAGGAACACTGAAGCTTTCTTT.

This chain connects TRBV5-6 to TRBJ2-1; a weak D match, TRBD1 (5 bases). Trimming cost V 0 bases and J 1 base, with 8 bases left between them. Looked up from germline, CDR1 is SGHDT and CDR2 is YYEEEE. This CDR3 contains 15 residues. Here the CDR3 DNA reads TGTGCCAGCAGCTTGGAGGGGCTATCCTACAATGAGCAGTTCTTC. Translating gives CASSLEGLSYNEQFF.

The chain employs TRBV19 and TRBJ2-1; TRBD2 matches 13 bases. The CDR3 runs 17 residues. Trimming took 5 bases from V and 7 from J; bases not matched to a gene: 11. In germline, CDR1 is LNHDA, CDR2 SQIVND (reference sequence). CDR3 loop: CASSASLAGGPKNEQFF. The CDR3 DNA follows: TGTGCCAGTAGTGCCTCACTAGCGGGGGGGCCTAAGAATGAGCAGTTCTTC.

This clone was seen a single time. The chain combines TRBV7-9 with TRBJ1-4, with 7 bases lining up with TRBD1. The CDR3 spans 13 residues. V lost 6 bases, J lost 5 bases, and 3 bases stayed unmatched. Germline CDR1 reads SEHNR; CDR2 reads FQNEAQ (reference sequence). CDR3: CASSRQGNEKLFF. In DNA, the CDR3 is TGTGCCAGCAGTAGACAGGGAAATGAAAAACTGTTTTTT.

About this clone: This specimen includes other DNA sequences encoding the same CDR3. The chain combines TRBV5-6 with TRBJ1-1; D remains unclear. This CDR3 region has 12 residues. V was cut by 2 bases and J by 5 bases, with 7 bases left in between. Germline CDR1 is SGHDT and CDR2 is YYEEEE. In DNA, the CDR3 is TGTGCCAGCAGCTTATCAGGTACTGAAGCTTTCTTT. Amino acids: CASSLSGTEAFF.

The chain is built from TRBV21-1 and TRBJ1-6. TRBV21-1 is recorded as a pseudogene. The CDR3 has 20 amino acids. The CDR3 bases are TGTGCCAGCAGCACTCCTGCCCAAAAACTATTTCGTTCCTATAATTCACCCCTCCACTTT. It translates to CASSTPAQKLFRSYNSPLHF.